Following are 21 T cell receptor beta chains from one sample sequenced in a study of T cells in Graves' hyperthyroidism and ophthalmopathy. Regions amplified from RNA transcripts were the TCR beta CDR3 regions. RT-PCR in the first round (using the HTBI primer set) targeted the TCR CDR3. TCRdb used MiXCR to reprocess the multiplex PCR reads, holding one entry per CDR3 protein. Among about 640,000 distinct CDR3 sequences listed, roughly 20% were seen once. Sequences were obtained from blood. The source is a man aged 25-45 years with Graves' ophthalmopathy.

This clonotype was counted between two and nine times. This chain uses TRBV13 with TRBJ2-5; D could derive from TRBD1 or TRBD2 (6 bases each). The CDR3 contains 16 residues. The V end was cut by 5 bases, the J end by 4 bases, with 20 bases between. Germline CDR1 and CDR2: PRHDT and FYEKMQ (reference sequence). The CDR3 region has the DNA TGTGCCAGCAGCCCCGCAGGCGGACCGGGGGCAGAGACCCAGTACTTC. Protein: CASSPAGGPGAETQYF.

This clonotype occurred a few times. The chain joins TRBV28 to TRBJ1-6; a possible D gene is TRBD1 (6 bases). CDR3 size: 14 residues. CDR1 and CDR2 (germline): MDHEN, SYDVKM. V was cut by 6 bases and J by 6 bases, with 12 bases left in between. CDR3 sequence reads: CASSQGTFNSPLHF. The CDR3 DNA is TGTGCCAGCAGCCAGGGGACCTTTAATTCACCCCTCCACTTT.

The chain joins TRBV28 to TRBJ1-5; a weak D match, TRBD1 (5 bases). The CDR3 totals 15 residues. Germline V CDR1 and CDR2: MDHEN, SYDVKM. V lost 3 bases and J lost 5, with 14 bases in between. The CDR3 loop reads CASSFSGSMDQPQHF. The CDR3 DNA reads TGTGCCAGCAGTTTCTCAGGGTCGATGGATCAGCCCCAGCATTTT.

This clonotype has only a few counts. The rearrangement joins TRBV28 to TRBJ2-7, with D perhaps given as TRBD1 or TRBD2 (5 bases each). In germline, CDR1 is MDHEN, CDR2 SYDVKM. The length of the CDR3 is 11 residues. Trimming shortened V by 8 bases and J by 4 bases, and 9 bases separated the two germline ends. CDR3 region: CASGGVYEQYF. CDR3 DNA: TGTGCCAGCGGGGGAGTGTACGAGCAGTACTTC.

This clonotype was seen more than once but under ten times. This chain joins TRBV6-2 or TRBV6-3 and TRBJ1-2; no firm D call. Germline V gene data show CDR1 as MNHEY and CDR2 as SVGEGT. This CDR3 is 11 amino acids long. Trimming shortened V by 6 bases and J by 5 bases, and 7 bases separated the two germline ends. CDR3 coding DNA: TGTGCCAGCAGAGCCGGGTATGGCTACACCTTC. Protein: CASRAGYGYTF.

This clonotype appeared once. This chain connects TRBV7-3 to TRBJ2-3, with 9 bases lining up with TRBD2. Trimming removed 5 bases from V and 3 bases from J; junction bases left unmatched: 12. Germline V gene data show CDR1 as SGHTA and CDR2 as FQGTGA. The CDR3 extends over 17 amino acids. CDR3 nucleotides: TGTGCCAGCAGCCTGGGGGTAGCGGGAGTATTTACAGATACGCAGTATTTT. Amino acids: CASSLGVAGVFTDTQYF.

There are many counts of this clonotype. This chain uses TRBV20-1 with TRBJ2-7; 10 nucleotides align to TRBD2. The germline V gene has CDR1 DFQATT and CDR2 SNEGSKA (reference sequence). The CDR3 contains 16 residues. Trimming removed 0 bases from V and 0 bases from J; junction bases left unmatched: 5. The CDR3 bases are TGCAGTGCTAGAGATCACCTAGCGGGAGCCTCCTACGAGCAGTACTTC. Amino acids: CSARDHLAGASYEQYF.

The table lists this clonotype with many counts. The CDR3 region is CASNRFGQNYEQYF. The CDR3 DNA sequence: TGTGCCAGCAATCGGTTCGGGCAAAACTACGAGCAGTACTTC. V usage is TRBV12-3 or TRBV12-4 and J usage is TRBJ2-7; unclear D gene. The CDR3 has 14 residues. The germline V and J ends were trimmed by 7 bases and 3 bases, with 16 bases remaining between them.

This clonotype was seen only a few times. The J gene is TRBJ2-3, the V gene TRBV7-9, with D hard to call. Germline V gives CDR1 SEHNR, CDR2 FQNEAQ (reference sequence). The CDR3 has 20 amino acids. The V end lost 0 bases, the J end lost 0 bases, and 22 bases lay between the germline ends. CDR3 residues: CASSLANSAKLHLSTDTQYF. CDR3 coding DNA: TGTGCCAGCAGCTTAGCGAACAGCGCCAAGCTCCACCTTAGCACAGATACGCAGTATTTT.

This clonotype appeared many times. V usage is TRBV5-1 and J usage is TRBJ2-7, with TRBD2 identical over 9 bases. The CDR3 consists of 17 residues. CDR1 SGHRS and CDR2 YFSETQ come from the germline V gene. With V trimmed by 0 bases and J by 1 base, 8 bases remained unmatched. CDR3 DNA sequence: TGCGCCAGCAGCTTGGGGGCTAGCGGGAAGCTATCCTACGAGCAGTACTTC. Translating it yields CASSLGASGKLSYEQYF.

The chain recombines TRBV7-3 with TRBJ2-3; D possibly corresponds to TRBD1 (8 bases). The CDR3 is made up of 16 amino acids. V was trimmed by 5 bases and J by 6 bases, leaving 21 bases between them. Germline assignment: CDR1 SGHTA and CDR2 FQGTGA. In DNA, the CDR3 is TGTGCCAGCAGCCGCCAGGGGGCGGGGGTGTCTGATACGCAGTATTTT. It translates to CASSRQGAGVSDTQYF.

The chain employs TRBV5-1 and TRBJ1-1; TRBD1 might be the D (6 bases). V was clipped by 4 bases and J by 3 bases, with 19 bases between them. This CDR3 has 16 amino acids. Per germline, CDR1 SGHRS and CDR2 YFSETQ. The CDR3 region is CASSPSGGGADTEAFF. Written as DNA, the CDR3 is TGCGCCAGCAGCCCCTCCGGCGGGGGGGCGGACACTGAAGCTTTCTTT. The full variable domain, completed using reference TRBV5-1 and TRBJ1-1, is KAGVTQTPRYLIKTRGQQVTLSCSPISGHRSVSWYQQTPGQGLQFLFEYFSETQRNKGNFPGRFSGRQFSNSRSEMNVSTLELGDSALYLCASSPSGGGADTEAFFGQGTRLTVV.

The V gene is TRBV27, the J gene TRBJ2-3; possible D gene TRBD1, 6 bases. Trimming took off 4 bases at V and 10 bases at J, with 18 bases between the two ends. The germline CDR1 and CDR2 sequences are MNHEY and SMNVEV (reference sequence). The CDR3 extends over 14 amino acids. CDR3 sequence: CASSSPGPGQPQYF. The CDR3 DNA sequence: TGTGCCAGCAGTTCCCCCGGGCCGGGACAACCGCAGTATTTT.

The chain combines TRBV28 with TRBJ1-2, with 11 bases aligning to TRBD1. V trimming: 4 bases; J trimming: 7 bases; junction bases outside the gene matches: 14. Germline CDR1 and CDR2: MDHEN and SYDVKM. This CDR3 comprises 17 residues. DNA of the CDR3: TGTGCCAGCAGTTCGCTCCTACCCGGGACAGGGGGAACTGGCTACACCTTC. The encoded protein is CASSSLLPGTGGTGYTF.

The table lists this clonotype with a few counts. This chain joins TRBV25-1 and TRBJ1-1, with D possibly TRBD1 on 6 matching bases. Trimming took off 5 bases at V and 1 base at J, with 11 bases between the two ends. The CDR3 consists of 14 residues. The germline V gene encodes CDR1 MGHDK and CDR2 SYGVNS. This CDR3 reads CASSRGAGNTEAFF. The CDR3 DNA follows: TGTGCCAGCAGTCGGGGGGCCGGGAACACTGAAGCTTTCTTT.

The chain has TRBV6-1 and TRBJ2-7; D unresolved. Germline CDR1 is MNHNS and CDR2 is SASEGT. The V gene lost 0 bases and the J gene lost 3 bases, with 24 bases spanning the gap. The CDR3 is 19 residues long. The CDR3 sequence is CASSEALQPANMLFYEQYF. The CDR3 DNA sequence: TGTGCCAGCAGTGAAGCCCTGCAACCGGCCAACATGTTATTCTACGAGCAGTACTTC.

The rearrangement joins TRBV28 to TRBJ1-5, with D possibly matching TRBD1 (5 bases). Germline loops: CDR1 MDHEN, CDR2 SYDVKM. Trimming shortened V by 4 bases and J by 4 bases, and 20 bases separated the two germline ends. CDR3 length: 17 residues. The CDR3 region has the DNA TGTGCCAGCAGTTCGCAGGGAGAATCGGTTAGAAATCAGCCCCAGCATTTT. Translating it yields CASSSQGESVRNQPQHF.

This clonotype has more than one count but fewer than ten. The V and J genes are TRBV6-2 or TRBV6-3 and TRBJ2-7; the D call may be TRBD1 or TRBD2 (5 bases each). Per germline, CDR1 MNHEY and CDR2 SVGEGT. The CDR3 has 14 amino acids. The V end was cut by 4 bases, the J end by 0 bases, with 10 bases between. The CDR3 sequence is CASSWDGSSYEQYF. DNA of the CDR3: TGTGCCAGCAGTTGGGACGGCAGCTCCTACGAGCAGTACTTC.

At least ten counts were recorded for this clonotype. The chain employs TRBV28 and TRBJ2-7; the D call may be TRBD1 or TRBD2 (5 bases each). This CDR3 is 16 amino acids long. Trimming shortened V by 2 bases and J by 5 bases, and 19 bases separated the two germline ends. The V gene's germline CDR1 is MDHEN and CDR2 SYDVKM. DNA for the CDR3: TGTGCCAGCAGTTTAGAGGCCGGGACGTACTCGGACGAGCAGTACTTC. Translating gives CASSLEAGTYSDEQYF.

This clonotype was observed a few times. DNA of the CDR3: TGTGCCAGCAGTGAACAGTTTGTAGGACAGGGGGCCCCCTACGAGCAGTACTTC. Protein product: CASSEQFVGQGAPYEQYF. The chain combines TRBV6-1 with TRBJ2-7; 11 bases are shared with TRBD1. From germline, CDR1 is MNHNS and CDR2 SASEGT. With 2 bases clipped from V and 2 bases from J, the junction kept 11 bases outside the gene matches. This CDR3 is built from 18 residues.

This rearrangement joins TRBV6-5 to TRBJ2-7; D perhaps matches TRBD2 (6 bases). Germline-derived CDR1 and CDR2 are MNHEY and SVGAGI. The CDR3 sequence is 14 residues long. V gave up 2 bases and J gave up 1 base, with 9 bases separating them. CDR3 DNA sequence: TGTGCCAGCAGTTACGTGGCGGGGTCCTACGAGCAGTACTTC. Encoded protein: CASSYVAGSYEQYF.